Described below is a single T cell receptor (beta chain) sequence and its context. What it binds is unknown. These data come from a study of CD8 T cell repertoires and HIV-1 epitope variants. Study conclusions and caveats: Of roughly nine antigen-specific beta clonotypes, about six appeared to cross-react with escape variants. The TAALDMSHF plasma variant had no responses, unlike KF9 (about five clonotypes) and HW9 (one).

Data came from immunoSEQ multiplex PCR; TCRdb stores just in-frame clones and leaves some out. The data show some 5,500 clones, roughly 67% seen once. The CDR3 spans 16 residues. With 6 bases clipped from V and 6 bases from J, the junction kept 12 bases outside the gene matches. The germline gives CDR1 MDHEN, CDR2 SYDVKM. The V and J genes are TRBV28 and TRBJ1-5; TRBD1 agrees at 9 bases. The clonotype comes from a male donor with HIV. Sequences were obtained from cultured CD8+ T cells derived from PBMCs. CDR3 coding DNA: TGTGCCAGCAGAAATCGACAGGGGGGGGTTAGTCAGCCCCAGCATTTT. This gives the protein CASRNRQGGVSQPQHF.